The 30 T cell receptor beta chains presented below share a single source sample, sequenced in a study of shared clonotypes between healthy human individuals. Method: immunoSEQ multiplex PCR; TCRdb's copy keeps in-frame clones and lacks some. The sample consists of about 2.1 million clones, roughly 91% of them appearing once. Naive-designated CD8 cells lacked CD45RO, were positively enriched for CCR7, and omitted terminally differentiated effector memory CD45RA+ cells. The sample consisted of naive CD8+ T cells from PBMCs. The origin of the receptors is a man in his late teens or twenties in good health. Some clones in this sample may be carry-over from other donors' samples.

The chain links TRBV2 to TRBJ1-5; no reliable D call. V was cut by 6 bases and J by 0 bases, with 12 bases left in between. CDR3 size: 15 residues. Germline values: CDR1 SNHLY, CDR2 FYNNEI. The CDR3 coding sequence is TGTGCCAGCAGGAGTGGTCACCTTAGCAATCAGCCCCAGCATTTT. Translated, it gives CASRSGHLSNQPQHF.

V usage is TRBV27 and J usage is TRBJ2-1, with 10 nucleotides matching TRBD1. Germline loops: CDR1 MNHEY, CDR2 SMNVEV (reference sequence). The CDR3 is made up of 16 amino acids. The V and J ends lost 0 bases and 7 bases, in that order; junction bases with no gene match: 6. The CDR3 bases are TGTGCCAGCAGTTTATCCCCTGGGACAGGGGTTAATGAGCAGTTCTTC. This translates into CASSLSPGTGVNEQFF.

About this clone: Within the sample, other DNA sequences also encode this same CDR3. The rearrangement joins TRBV9 to TRBJ2-1, with 7 bases aligning to TRBD2. CDR1 and CDR2 from the germline V gene are SGDLS and YYNGEE. The V gene end was trimmed by 0 bases and the J gene end by 2 bases; junction bases not matched to a gene: 2. The CDR3 has 15 amino acids. CDR3 amino acids: CASSVVAGAYNEQFF. The CDR3 DNA reads TGTGCCAGCAGCGTAGTGGCGGGGGCCTACAATGAGCAGTTCTTC.

A single count supports this clone. The chain uses TRBV7-3 and TRBJ2-7, with D maybe TRBD2 (5 bases). The ends were cut back, 2 bases at V and 6 bases at J, with 17 bases in the middle. Germline V gene sequence: CDR1 SGHTA, CDR2 FQGTGA. The CDR3 runs to 15 residues. CDR3 region: CASSLFRGEAGEQYF. The CDR3 region has the DNA TGTGCCAGCAGCTTATTTCGGGGAGAAGCAGGCGAGCAGTACTTC.

This chain uses TRBV2 with TRBJ1-5, with D perhaps TRBD1 (6 bases). CDR1 is SNHLY and CDR2 is FYNNEI in the germline V gene. The CDR3 is made up of 13 amino acids. Trimming removed 8 bases at V and 5 bases at J, with 13 bases between. CDR3 bases: TGTGCCAGCCAAGAACAGGGTCATCAGCCCCAGCATTTT. It translates to CASQEQGHQPQHF.

The chain employs TRBV20-1 and TRBJ2-1, with 8 positions matching TRBD2. The CDR3 length is 11 residues. CDR1 DFQATT and CDR2 SNEGSKA come from the germline V gene (reference sequence). CDR3 DNA sequence: TGCACCGGGGGGAGCGGGGGTGAGCAGTTCTTC. Protein product: CTGGSGGEQFF.

The chain carries TRBV5-1 and TRBJ2-6; no clear D. Per germline, CDR1 SGHRS and CDR2 YFSETQ. Trimming cost V 5 bases and J 0 bases, with 6 bases left between them. This CDR3 contains 14 residues. This CDR3 reads CASRFSSGANVLTF. CDR3 coding DNA: TGCGCCAGCAGGTTCAGCTCTGGGGCCAACGTCCTGACTTTC. Supplemented by reference TRBV5-1 and TRBJ2-6, the full variable domain reads KAGVTQTPRYLIKTRGQQVTLSCSPISGHRSVSWYQQTPGQGLQFLFEYFSETQRNKGNFPGRFSGRQFSNSRSEMNVSTLELGDSALYLCASRFSSGANVLTFGAGSRLTVL.

The DNA for the CDR3 is TGTGCCAGCAGCTTGGATTTGGCGGGGGCTGAAGCTTTCTTT. Translation: CASSLDLAGAEAFF. The chain joins TRBV5-6 to TRBJ1-1, with D possibly matching TRBD1 (5 bases). The CDR3 extends over 14 amino acids. The germline V gene encodes CDR1 SGHDT and CDR2 YYEEEE. V lost 0 bases and J 6 bases, leaving 12 bases between the germline ends.

V is TRBV5-1 and J is TRBJ2-2, with TRBD1 as a possible D gene (6 bases). The CDR3 is made up of 14 amino acids. CDR1 is SGHRS and CDR2 is YFSETQ in the germline V gene. The germline V and J ends were trimmed by 4 bases and 4 bases, with 11 bases remaining between them. In DNA form, the CDR3 reads TGCGCCAGCAGCCTTAACAGGGTCACCGGGGAGCTGTTTTTT. Translated: CASSLNRVTGELFF.

This chain connects TRBV7-6 to TRBJ2-3; D is ambiguous. This CDR3 region has 12 residues. The germline CDR1 and CDR2 sequences are SGHVS and FNYEAQ. Trimming left V 1 base short and J 2 bases short, with 1 base between. CDR3 nucleotide sequence: TGTGCCAGCAGCTTAGACACAGATACGCAGTATTTT. Protein sequence: CASSLDTDTQYF. Filled out from reference TRBV7-6 and TRBJ2-3, the complete variable domain reads GAGVSQSPRYKVTKRGQDVALRCDPISGHVSLYWYRQALGQGPEFLTYFNYEAQQDKSGLPNDRFSAERPEGSISTLTIQRTEQRDSAMYRCASSLDTDTQYFGPGTRLTVL.

V and J are TRBV2 and TRBJ2-3, with 10 positions matching TRBD1. The CDR3 runs to 16 residues. V gave up 1 base and J gave up 5 bases; unmatched junction bases: 6. CDR1 and CDR2 from the germline V gene are SNHLY and FYNNEI. The CDR3 protein is CASSEVTGGLRDTQYF. CDR3 nucleotide sequence: TGTGCCAGCAGTGAAGTGACAGGGGGCCTCAGAGATACGCAGTATTTT.

J is TRBJ2-7 and V is TRBV7-2; no clear D gene. V was pared by 5 bases and J by 5 bases, with 13 bases between. The CDR3 length is 13 residues. Germline V CDR1 and CDR2: SGHTA, FQGNSA. The DNA for the CDR3 is TGTGCCAGCAGCCCCAACCCTAGGGACGAGCAGTACTTC. This encodes CASSPNPRDEQYF.

The J gene is TRBJ1-2, the V gene TRBV7-8; 8 bases fit TRBD1. CDR3 length: 13 amino acids. Germline V gives CDR1 SGHVS, CDR2 FQNEAQ. V was pared by 6 bases and J by 8 bases, with 8 bases of the junction left unmatched. The CDR3 is CASRTRQGFGYTF. The CDR3 DNA sequence: TGTGCCAGCAGGACAAGACAGGGGTTCGGCTACACCTTC.

The chain employs TRBV7-2 and TRBJ2-3, with D perhaps assigned TRBD1 or TRBD2 (6 bases each). Deletions cut 1 base from V and 5 bases from J, with 13 bases between. Germline V gene sequence: CDR1 SGHTA, CDR2 FQGNSA. The CDR3 runs 15 residues. CDR3 coding DNA: TGTGCCAGCAGCTTAGTAGGGGGACTTTTAGATACGCAGTATTTT. Protein: CASSLVGGLLDTQYF.

This chain connects TRBV27 to TRBJ1-2, with D perhaps TRBD1 (6 bases). The germline V and J ends were trimmed by 6 bases and 8 bases, with 16 bases remaining between them. The CDR3 is 13 amino acids. Germline V CDR1 and CDR2: MNHEY, SMNVEV (reference sequence). The CDR3 spells CASRRTAEGGYTF. The CDR3 DNA reads as TGTGCCAGCAGAAGGACAGCCGAAGGGGGCTACACCTTC.

The chain links TRBV7-8 to TRBJ1-3, with 10 bases that match TRBD1. CDR1 is SGHVS and CDR2 is FQNEAQ in the germline V gene. V was pared by 5 bases and J by 7 bases, with 5 bases of the junction left unmatched. CDR3 size: 14 residues. Here the CDR3 reads CASSLGTGENTIYF. The DNA of the CDR3 is TGTGCCAGCAGCCTAGGGACAGGGGAGAACACCATATATTTT. Using reference TRBV7-8 and TRBJ1-3 for the parts outside the CDR3, the full variable domain is GAGVSQSPRYKVAKRGQDVALRCDPISGHVSLFWYQQALGQGPEFLTYFQNEAQLDKSGLPSDRFFAERPEGSVSTLKIQRTQQEDSAVYLCASSLGTGENTIYFGEGSWLTVV.

CDR3 region: CASSLTGDSYNSPLHF. The CDR3, as DNA: TGTGCCAGCAGCTTAACAGGGGACTCCTATAATTCACCCCTCCACTTT. This chain uses TRBV7-2 with TRBJ1-6, with TRBD1 identical over 7 bases. The V gene's germline CDR1 is SGHTA and CDR2 FQGNSA. The CDR3 is made up of 16 amino acids. Germline trimming cut 2 bases from V and 0 bases from J; bases unmatched to any gene: 1.

This chain connects TRBV27 to TRBJ1-1, with D possibly TRBD1 on 6 matching bases. Per germline, CDR1 MNHEY and CDR2 SMNVEV (reference sequence). V was trimmed by 2 bases and J by 0 bases, leaving 13 bases between them. The CDR3 runs 16 residues. CDR3 in DNA: TGTGCCAGCAGTTTACTGGGGGCCTTCATGAACACTGAAGCTTTCTTT. Its protein product is CASSLLGAFMNTEAFF.

The chain is built from TRBV19 and TRBJ2-7, with 14 bases that match TRBD2. The ends lost 5 bases at V and 6 bases at J; junction bases unmatched: 12. Germline V gives CDR1 LNHDA, CDR2 SQIVND (reference sequence). The CDR3 covers 17 residues. Written as DNA, the CDR3 is TGTGCCAGTAGTTCCCCCGGGACTAGCGGGAGTGGGCTCGAGCAGTACTTC. It specifies CASSSPGTSGSGLEQYF.

A single count supports this clone. The V and J genes are TRBV27 and TRBJ2-1, with TRBD1 identical over 8 bases. CDR1 and CDR2 from the germline V gene are MNHEY and SMNVEV (reference sequence). The junction had 11 bases not matched to a gene; V was cut back by 8 bases and J by 8 bases. This CDR3 is built from 14 residues. The CDR3 coding sequence is TGTGCCAGCTGCTTTCGGGACAGGAGGCATGAGCAGTTCTTC. Encoded protein: CASCFRDRRHEQFF.

This clone was seen only a few times. V and J are TRBV4-1 and TRBJ1-3; D is undetermined. This CDR3 contains 15 residues. Germline CDR1 MGHRA, CDR2 YSYEKL. With 4 bases removed from V and 0 bases from J, the gap between germline ends came to 10 bases. CDR3 coding DNA: TGCGCCAGCAGCCCTGTGGTGATCTCTGGAAACACCATATATTTT. It is translated as CASSPVVISGNTIYF.

This chain links TRBV9 with TRBJ2-7; TRBD1 agrees at 7 bases. The J segment lost 0 bases and the V segment lost 3 bases, leaving 9 bases of the junction unmatched. CDR3 size: 16 residues. Germline V gene data show CDR1 as SGDLS and CDR2 as YYNGEE. CDR3 amino acids: CASSADQRGPSYEQYF. CDR3 DNA: TGTGCCAGCAGCGCAGACCAGAGGGGGCCCTCCTACGAGCAGTACTTC.

The chain recombines TRBV19 with TRBJ2-2; 10 bases are shared with TRBD1. The CDR3 has 17 amino acids. V was clipped by 5 bases and J by 5 bases; unmatched bases: 11. Germline CDR1 LNHDA, CDR2 SQIVND (reference sequence). CDR3 loop: CASSFRTGGTSTGELFF. CDR3 nucleotides: TGTGCCAGTAGTTTTCGGACAGGGGGGACCTCGACCGGGGAGCTGTTTTTT.

The chain combines TRBV14 with TRBJ1-2, with D uncertain. Germline values: CDR1 SGHDN, CDR2 FVKESK. Trimming removed 3 bases at V and 2 bases at J, with 10 bases between. This CDR3 contains 14 residues. CDR3 sequence: CASSHRGNNYGYTF. CDR3 bases: TGTGCCAGCAGCCACCGGGGAAACAACTATGGCTACACCTTC.

The V call is TRBV9, the J call TRBJ2-7, with 9 bases matching TRBD1. This CDR3 spans 16 amino acids. J lost 4 bases, V lost 0 bases, and 8 bases had no gene match. Germline V gene lookup returns CDR1 SGDLS and CDR2 YYNGEE. The DNA of the CDR3 is TGTGCCAGCAGCGTAGGTGTCGGACAGGGGATATACGAGCAGTACTTC. It yields the protein CASSVGVGQGIYEQYF. Variable domain in full (rest from reference TRBV9 and TRBJ2-7): DSGVTQTPKHLITATGQRVTLRCSPRSGDLSVYWYQQSLDQGLQFLIQYYNGEERAKGNILERFSAQQFPDLHSELNLSSLELGDSALYFCASSVGVGQGIYEQYFGPGTRLTVT.

The gene calls are TRBV2 and TRBJ2-7; TRBD1 might be the D (6 bases). CDR3 size: 15 residues. Trimming pared 1 base from V and 3 bases from J, leaving 13 bases between. Germline CDR1 SNHLY, CDR2 FYNNEI. The chain's CDR3 is CASSEEQGELYEQYF. DNA for the CDR3: TGTGCCAGCAGTGAAGAACAGGGTGAGCTCTACGAGCAGTACTTC.

V is TRBV7-6 and J is TRBJ2-7, with D possibly being TRBD2 (6 bases). The CDR3 has 15 residues. Germline CDR1 SGHVS, CDR2 FNYEAQ. Trimming removed 5 bases from V and 0 bases from J, with 14 bases in between. Written as DNA, the CDR3 is TGTGCCAGCAGCCCCATGGGGAGGAGCTCCTACGAGCAGTACTTC. Translation: CASSPMGRSSYEQYF.

With respect to this clone: The same CDR3 also results from other DNA sequences found in this sample. This sequence joins TRBV4-1 and TRBJ1-5, with D unresolved. Trimming removed 1 base at V and 4 bases at J, with 5 bases between. CDR1 MGHRA and CDR2 YSYEKL come from the germline V gene. This CDR3 is 13 amino acids long. CDR3 in amino acids: CASSQGHNQPQHF. CDR3 bases: TGCGCCAGCAGCCAAGGTCATAATCAGCCCCAGCATTTT.

The chain carries TRBV9 and TRBJ1-1; D ambiguous. This CDR3 is 14 amino acids long. Trimming pared 0 bases from V and 5 bases from J, leaving 11 bases between. Germline loops: CDR1 SGDLS, CDR2 YYNGEE. The CDR3 DNA sequence: TGTGCCAGCAGCGTAGACCCCACGAAGACTGAAGCTTTCTTT. Amino acid sequence: CASSVDPTKTEAFF. The full variable domain, completed using reference TRBV9 and TRBJ1-1, is DSGVTQTPKHLITATGQRVTLRCSPRSGDLSVYWYQQSLDQGLQFLIQYYNGEERAKGNILERFSAQQFPDLHSELNLSSLELGDSALYFCASSVDPTKTEAFFGQGTRLTVV.

This clone has only one observation. The chain is built from TRBV7-9 and TRBJ1-5, with 7 bases identical to TRBD1. Germline V gene lookup returns CDR1 SEHNR and CDR2 FQNEAQ (reference sequence). Trimming took 4 bases from V and 2 from J; bases not matched to a gene: 8. This CDR3 has 16 residues. CDR3 sequence reads: CASSSTTGKGNQPQHF. As DNA, the CDR3 is TGTGCCAGCAGCTCGACGACAGGGAAGGGCAATCAGCCCCAGCATTTT.